This record concerns one T cell receptor beta chain sequence. As yet, its antigen is unknown. These data belong to a study of T-cell memory formation after mild COVID-19. V dropped 3 bases and J dropped 3 bases, with 14 bases sitting between them. The length of the CDR3 is 15 residues. In germline, CDR1 is ENHRY, CDR2 SYGVKD. Via MiXCR, TCRdb re-called the 5' RACE reads, giving one row per CDR3 protein. The sample carries 200,000 to 300,000 distinct CDR3 sequences, roughly 10% recorded once. Broader study findings: Contracting clones from day 15 to 85 had balanced CD4/CD8; later expanders favoured CD4+. Nothing showed for sure that second-wave clones peaking on day 37 were SARS-CoV-2 specific. The pre-infection memory compartment contained some responding clones, suggesting cross-reactive memory joined. CD4+ contracting clones were mainly CM and EM; CD8+ ones, EMRA.

Input material: PBMCs or a T cell subset sorted from them (not recorded which). This chain links TRBV10-3 with TRBJ1-1; D possibly corresponds to TRBD1 (6 bases). The clonotype originates from a young man who had mild COVID-19 (a few samples of this study predate the infection). Cell type and time point are not known. CDR3 sequence (DNA): TGTGCCATCAGTGATATCGGGGGGCGCGACACTGAAGCTTTCTTT. Encoded protein: CAISDIGGRDTEAFF.